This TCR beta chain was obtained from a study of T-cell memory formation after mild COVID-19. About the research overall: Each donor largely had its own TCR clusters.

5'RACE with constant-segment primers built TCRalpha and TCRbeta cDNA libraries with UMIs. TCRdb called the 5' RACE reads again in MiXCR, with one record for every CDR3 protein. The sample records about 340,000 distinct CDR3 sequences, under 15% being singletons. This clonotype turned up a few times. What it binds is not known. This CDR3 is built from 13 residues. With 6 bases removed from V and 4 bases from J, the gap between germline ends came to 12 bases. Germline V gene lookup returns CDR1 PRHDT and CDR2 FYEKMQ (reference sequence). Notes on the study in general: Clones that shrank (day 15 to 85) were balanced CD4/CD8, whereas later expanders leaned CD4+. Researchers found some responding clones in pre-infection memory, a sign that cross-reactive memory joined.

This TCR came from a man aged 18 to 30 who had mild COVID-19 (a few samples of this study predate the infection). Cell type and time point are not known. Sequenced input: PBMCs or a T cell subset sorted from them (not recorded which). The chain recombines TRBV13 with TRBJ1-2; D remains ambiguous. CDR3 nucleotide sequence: TGTGCCAGCAGATGGCGTGGAGGCTATGGCTACACCTTC. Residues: CASRWRGGYGYTF.